Described below is a single T cell receptor beta chain sequence and its context. Its antigen is not known. This CDR3 is built from 15 residues. Per germline, CDR1 MNHNS and CDR2 SASEGT. V lost 1 base, J lost 1 base, and 10 bases lay in between. Profiled with immunoSEQ multiplex PCR; TCRdb holds only in-frame clones, not every one. This sample has 110,000 to 150,000 clones; 85% to 95% occur once, and the top ten carry around 0.9%. This sample was included in a study of T cell responses to AZD1222 COVID-19 vaccine. General study results and limits: In a largely white British group with more females than males, clonal diversity was possibly underestimated. Recipients of AZD1222 seropositive at baseline numbered only 6 or 7.

Sequencing was performed on peripheral blood, taken on day 0 of MenACWY control vaccination. The TCR was taken from an adult in good health. The chain carries TRBV6-1 and TRBJ1-1, with D maybe TRBD1 (6 bases). The CDR3 loop reads CASSEGVGGNTEAFF. DNA for the CDR3: TGTGCCAGCAGTGAAGGAGTAGGGGGGAACACTGAAGCTTTCTTT.